This TCR beta chain was profiled in a study of cytomegalovirus exposure and HLA in healthy donors. The study, taken as a whole, reports: A later analysis showed that HLA-associated TCR beta chains had undergone more clonal expansion than equally common others. Later analysis reportedly placed an Asian-associated ancestry cluster below the roughly 680-donor mean in N-insertions.

A multiplex PCR was run with 60 Vbeta primers and 13 Jbeta primers. Authors' processing steps: Among the unique TCR beta chains that a later analysis counted, about 84 million in all, roughly 11 million were shared. TCRdb's copy holds only in-frame clones and misses some; the assay was immunoSEQ multiplex PCR. That table gives V, J and clone size, and the DNA gave D and trimming. Among just over 150,000 clones listed, around 83% were seen once. Remarks on this clone: Its matching antigen is unknown.

CDR1 and CDR2 (germline): MDHEN, SYDVKM. Trimming removed 3 bases from V and 6 bases from J, with 8 bases in between. The CDR3 covers 12 residues. This clonotype originated in a woman aged 18-29 years in good health and CMV-seronegative. The chain has TRBV28 and TRBJ1-2, with D maybe TRBD1 (5 bases). The sequencing input was PBMCs. The CDR3 region has the DNA TGTGCCAGCAGTTTCCAGGGTAATGGCTACACCTTC. This gives the protein CASSFQGNGYTF.